Shown below are 16 T cell receptor beta chains from a single sample sequenced in a study of neurological immune-mediated disorders. TCRdb ran MiXCR on the 5' RACE reads and lists one entry per CDR3 protein. The data hold more than 9,000 distinct CDR3 sequences, with over 20% observed a single time. Sequenced: CD8+ T cells from blood. The receptors were sampled from a woman aged 55-69 years with HTLV-1-associated myelopathy (HAM/TSP).

This clonotype appeared many times. The chain links TRBV9 to TRBJ1-2; TRBD1 might be the D (6 bases). This CDR3 is built from 17 residues. Per the germline V gene, CDR1 is SGDLS and CDR2 is YYNGEE. V gave up 0 bases and J gave up 3 bases, with 18 bases separating them. CDR3: CASSVGQARTAYYGYTF. The CDR3 DNA is TGTGCCAGCAGCGTAGGACAAGCTCGGACAGCATACTATGGCTACACCTTC.

This clonotype was picked up many times. This chain connects TRBV2 to TRBJ1-1, with 10 positions matching TRBD1. V dropped 4 bases and J dropped 7; count of bases not matched to a gene: 6. The CDR3 is 14 residues long. The germline CDR1 and CDR2 sequences are SNHLY and FYNNEI. CDR3: CASSVMTGGLEAFF. CDR3 bases: TGTGCCAGCAGTGTAATGACAGGGGGCCTTGAAGCTTTCTTT. Variable domain in full (rest from reference TRBV2 and TRBJ1-1): EPEVTQTPSHQVTQMGQEVILRCVPISNHLYFYWYRQILGQKVEFLVSFYNNEISEKSEIFDDQFSVERPDGSNFTLKIRSTKLEDSAMYFCASSVMTGGLEAFFGQGTRLTVV.

V is TRBV7-6 and J is TRBJ1-2, with 7 positions matching TRBD1. Germline trimming cut 11 bases from V and 7 bases from J; bases unmatched to any gene: 16. This CDR3 has 14 residues. CDR1 is SGHVS, CDR2 FNYEAQ, per germline. The CDR3 DNA is TGTGCCTACGCCACAGGGGTCCGGCTCTTTGGCTACACCTTC. It is translated as CAYATGVRLFGYTF.

V and J are TRBV20-1 and TRBJ2-3; 8 nucleotides line up with TRBD2. CDR3 length: 14 amino acids. CDR1 and CDR2 (germline): DFQATT, SNEGSKA (reference sequence). With 5 bases clipped from V and 4 bases from J, the junction kept 8 bases outside the gene matches. The CDR3 loop reads CSAGLGGASDTQYF. The CDR3 DNA reads TGCAGTGCTGGCCTCGGGGGGGCCTCAGATACGCAGTATTTT.

This chain joins TRBV27 and TRBJ2-7, with 10 bases that match TRBD1. Germline lookup yields CDR1 MNHEY and CDR2 SMNVEV (reference sequence). V trimming: 0 bases; J trimming: 4 bases; junction bases outside the gene matches: 3. The CDR3 loop spans 15 amino acids. CDR3 region: CASSLSGTGAYEQYF. The CDR3 DNA reads as TGTGCCAGCAGTTTATCAGGGACAGGGGCTTACGAGCAGTACTTC.

As regards this clonotype: The limits of the CDR3 on the DNA are not certain, so only TCRdb's listed CDR3 is given. The chain recombines TRBV7-6 with TRBJ1-2; the table's D call TRBD1 went unverified against the DNA. Ends included, the CDR3 has 21 residues. The germline V gene encodes CDR1 SGHVS and CDR2 FNYEAQ. This CDR3 reads CASSPSPRTGTNSPLHFGYTF.

This clonotype was seen repeatedly, ten times or more. The chain is built from TRBV6-1 and TRBJ2-3, with TRBD2 identical over 9 bases. The CDR3 is 16 amino acids. Germline CDR1 reads MNHNS; CDR2 reads SASEGT. Trimming took 2 bases from V and 0 from J; bases not matched to a gene: 3. This CDR3 reads CASSELLAGSTDTQYF. CDR3 DNA: TGTGCCAGCAGTGAACTGCTAGCGGGGAGCACAGATACGCAGTATTTT.

This clonotype was recorded at least ten times. V and J are TRBV6-5 and TRBJ1-1; D not certain. CDR1 is MNHEY and CDR2 is SVGAGI in the germline V gene. V shed 0 bases and J shed 3 bases, with 5 bases lying between them. There are 13 residues in the CDR3. The CDR3 DNA reads as TGTGCCAGCAGTTACTCGGATTACACTGAAGCTTTCTTT. Translated, it gives CASSYSDYTEAFF.

This clonotype was detected many times. The rearrangement uses TRBV9 and TRBJ2-3; D is undetermined. This CDR3 region has 15 residues. V was trimmed by 3 bases and J by 2 bases, leaving 13 bases between them. The germline V gene encodes CDR1 SGDLS and CDR2 YYNGEE. CDR3 sequence (DNA): TGTGCCAGCAGCGGTACGGATCCCTTCACAGATACGCAGTATTTT. Translation gives CASSGTDPFTDTQYF.

This clonotype was picked up many times. J is TRBJ2-3 and V is TRBV5-1, with 7 bases aligning to TRBD1. This CDR3 has 13 residues. CDR1 SGHRS and CDR2 YFSETQ come from the germline V gene. Trimming at V came to 2 bases and at J to 3 bases, leaving 0 bases not matched to a gene. CDR3 DNA: TGCGCCAGCAGCTTACAGGGGACAGATACGCAGTATTTT. Its protein is CASSLQGTDTQYF.

This clonotype was recorded once. CDR3 bases: TGCAGTGCCACACCGGGACCGGGGGGCAATCAGCCCCAGCATTTT. Its protein product is CSATPGPGGNQPQHF. V usage is TRBV20-1 and J usage is TRBJ1-5; tentative D call: TRBD1 (5 bases). Germline CDR1 and CDR2: DFQATT and SNEGSKA (reference sequence). The CDR3 spans 15 residues. V was pared by 6 bases and J by 2 bases, with 17 bases between.

This clonotype appeared many times. The chain recombines TRBV2 with TRBJ1-6; D not resolved. Germline CDR1 SNHLY, CDR2 FYNNEI. This CDR3 region has 13 residues. V gave up 7 bases and J gave up 7 bases, with 11 bases separating them. This CDR3 is CASIPPKNSPLHF. DNA for the CDR3: TGTGCCAGCATTCCCCCTAAGAATTCACCCCTCCACTTT.

Ten or more counts support this clonotype. J is TRBJ1-2 and V is TRBV20-1; D unresolved. Germline V gene lookup returns CDR1 DFQATT and CDR2 SNEGSKA (reference sequence). CDR3 length: 13 amino acids. The V gene lost 2 bases and the J gene lost 4 bases, with 11 bases spanning the gap. The CDR3 sequence: CSARPDGSYGYTF. Written as DNA, the CDR3 is TGCAGTGCTAGACCCGACGGGTCCTATGGCTACACCTTC.

The chain employs TRBV18 and TRBJ2-1, with TRBD2 matching over 8 bases. V lost 1 base and J lost 3; bases outside the gene matches: 5. The CDR3 length is 16 residues. Germline CDR1 KGHSH, CDR2 LQKENI. In DNA, the CDR3 is TGTGCCAGCTCACCACGAAGCGGGAGTATCTACAATGAGCAGTTCTTC. Amino acid sequence: CASSPRSGSIYNEQFF.

The chain has TRBV2 and TRBJ2-1; 8 nucleotides line up with TRBD2. This CDR3 has 18 amino acids. V lost 0 bases, J lost 5 bases, and 12 bases stayed unmatched. Germline-derived CDR1 and CDR2 are SNHLY and FYNNEI. The CDR3 is CASSEAVAGHLFDNEQFF. CDR3 in DNA: TGTGCCAGCAGTGAAGCTGTAGCGGGGCATCTTTTTGACAATGAGCAGTTCTTC.

This clonotype appeared many times. The gene calls are TRBV20-1 and TRBJ1-1, with 7 nucleotides matching TRBD1. The CDR3 covers 16 residues. Trimming removed 0 bases from V and 0 bases from J; junction bases left unmatched: 7. Germline loops: CDR1 DFQATT, CDR2 SNEGSKA (reference sequence). The CDR3 is CSARDYRGAMNTEAFF. CDR3 nucleotides: TGCAGTGCTAGAGATTACAGGGGCGCAATGAACACTGAAGCTTTCTTT.